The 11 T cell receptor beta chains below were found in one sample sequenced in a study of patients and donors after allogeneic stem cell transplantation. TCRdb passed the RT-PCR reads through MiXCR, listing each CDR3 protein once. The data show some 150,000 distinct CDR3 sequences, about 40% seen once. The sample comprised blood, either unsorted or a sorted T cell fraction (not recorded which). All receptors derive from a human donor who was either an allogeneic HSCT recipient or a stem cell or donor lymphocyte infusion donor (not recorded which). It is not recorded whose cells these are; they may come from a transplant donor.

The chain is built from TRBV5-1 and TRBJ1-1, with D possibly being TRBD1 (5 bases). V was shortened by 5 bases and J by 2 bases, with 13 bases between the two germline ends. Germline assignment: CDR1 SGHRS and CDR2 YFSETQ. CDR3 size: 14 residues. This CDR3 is CASRTLGVNTEAFF. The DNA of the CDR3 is TGCGCCAGCAGAACCTTGGGGGTTAACACTGAAGCTTTCTTT.

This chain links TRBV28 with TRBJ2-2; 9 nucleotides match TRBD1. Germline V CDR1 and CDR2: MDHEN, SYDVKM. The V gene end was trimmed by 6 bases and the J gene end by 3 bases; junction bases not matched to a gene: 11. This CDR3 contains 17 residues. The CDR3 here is CASSSETGQGYTGELFF. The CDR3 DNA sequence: TGTGCCAGCAGCTCCGAGACTGGACAGGGGTACACCGGGGAGCTGTTTTTT.

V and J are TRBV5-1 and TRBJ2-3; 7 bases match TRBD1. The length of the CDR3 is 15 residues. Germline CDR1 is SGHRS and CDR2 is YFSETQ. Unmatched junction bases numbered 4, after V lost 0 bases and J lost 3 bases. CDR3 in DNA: TGCGCCAGCAGCTTGGATGCAGGGGGAACAGATACGCAGTATTTT. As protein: CASSLDAGGTDTQYF.

Here the CDR3 DNA reads TGTGCCAGCAGCGCGACAGCATTGAACACTGAAGCTTTCTTT. It translates to CASSATALNTEAFF. The chain recombines TRBV7-9 with TRBJ1-1, with D possibly being TRBD1 (5 bases). The CDR3 contains 14 residues. The V and J ends lost 5 bases and 0 bases respectively, with 10 bases between them. CDR1 and CDR2 (germline): SEHNR, FQNEAQ (reference sequence).

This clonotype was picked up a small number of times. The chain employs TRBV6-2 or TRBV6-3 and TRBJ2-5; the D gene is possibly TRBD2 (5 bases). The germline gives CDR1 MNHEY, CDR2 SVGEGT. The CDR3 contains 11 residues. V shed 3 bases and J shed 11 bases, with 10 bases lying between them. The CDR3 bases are TGTGCCAGCAGTTATCGACTAACTCAGTACTTC. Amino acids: CASSYRLTQYF.

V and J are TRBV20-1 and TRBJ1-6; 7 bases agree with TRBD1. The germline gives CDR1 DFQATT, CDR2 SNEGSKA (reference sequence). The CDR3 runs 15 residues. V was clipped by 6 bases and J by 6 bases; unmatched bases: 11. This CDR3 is CSATEGASSNSPLHF. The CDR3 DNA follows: TGCAGTGCCACCGAGGGGGCTTCAAGTAATTCACCCCTCCACTTT.

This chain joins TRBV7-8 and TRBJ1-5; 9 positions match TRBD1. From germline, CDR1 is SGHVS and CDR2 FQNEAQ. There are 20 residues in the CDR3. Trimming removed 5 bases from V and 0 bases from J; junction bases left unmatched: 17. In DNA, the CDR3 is TGTGCCAGCAGCAGTAGCCCGGGACAGGGTCTCCCTATTAGCAATCAGCCCCAGCATTTT. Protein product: CASSSSPGQGLPISNQPQHF.

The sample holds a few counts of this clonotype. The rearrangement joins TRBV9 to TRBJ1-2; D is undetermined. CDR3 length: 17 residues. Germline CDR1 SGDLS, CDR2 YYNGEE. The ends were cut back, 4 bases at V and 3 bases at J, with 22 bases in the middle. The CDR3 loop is CASSNPAPGKGDYGYTF. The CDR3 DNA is TGTGCCAGCAGCAATCCTGCCCCGGGGAAGGGAGACTATGGCTACACCTTC.

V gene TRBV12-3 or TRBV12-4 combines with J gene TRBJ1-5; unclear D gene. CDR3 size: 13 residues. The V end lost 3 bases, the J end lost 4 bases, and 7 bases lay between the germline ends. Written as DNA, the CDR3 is TGTGCCAGCAGTTTTCTAGGGAATCAGCCCCAGCATTTT. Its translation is CASSFLGNQPQHF.

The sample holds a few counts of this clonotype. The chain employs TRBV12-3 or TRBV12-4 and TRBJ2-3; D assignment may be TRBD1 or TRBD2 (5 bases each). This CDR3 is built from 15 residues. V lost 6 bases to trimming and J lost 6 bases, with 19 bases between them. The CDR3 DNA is TGTGCCAGCAGCTCCGGGACCGCCAATAGCGATACGCAGTATTTT. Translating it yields CASSSGTANSDTQYF.

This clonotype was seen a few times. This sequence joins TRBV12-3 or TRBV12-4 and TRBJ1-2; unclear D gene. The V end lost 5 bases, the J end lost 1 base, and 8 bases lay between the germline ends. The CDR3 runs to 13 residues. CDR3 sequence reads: CASSPADNYGYTF. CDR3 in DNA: TGTGCCAGCAGTCCGGCCGATAACTATGGCTACACCTTC.